These 30 T cell receptor beta chains came from one sample sequenced in a study of shared clonotypes between healthy human individuals. Using immunoSEQ multiplex PCR, the repertoire was profiled, and TCRdb retains in-frame clones only, with some absent. The sample lists 2 million to 2.5 million clones, approximately 93% occurring once. Input material: naive CD4+ T cells from PBMCs. Subset in this sample: CD45RA+ positively selected. The receptors originated from a man between 18 and 29 years old in good health. Some clones in this sample may be carry-over from other donors' samples.

This clone was seen only once. V usage is TRBV6-5 and J usage is TRBJ1-2; D is undetermined. The CDR3 totals 13 residues. Per germline, CDR1 MNHEY and CDR2 SVGAGI. V lost 5 bases to trimming and J lost 8 bases, with 15 bases between them. The CDR3 loop is CASSTRASSGYTF. DNA of the CDR3: TGTGCCAGCAGTACGCGGGCCTCCTCGGGCTACACCTTC.

The V call is TRBV9, the J call TRBJ1-3; D is undetermined. CDR3 length equals 17 residues. V was clipped by 0 bases and J by 4 bases, with 17 bases between them. Germline CDR1 and CDR2: SGDLS and YYNGEE. CDR3 DNA sequence: TGTGCCAGCAGCGTAGACGGGGATCCTAGGTCGGGAAACACCATATATTTT. It specifies CASSVDGDPRSGNTIYF.

This rearrangement joins TRBV5-1 to TRBJ1-2; TRBD1 matches at 8 bases. CDR1 and CDR2 (germline): SGHRS, YFSETQ. The CDR3 covers 15 residues. The V and J ends lost 4 bases and 4 bases, in that order; junction bases with no gene match: 9. This CDR3 reads CASSPGQGDAYGYTF. The CDR3 DNA follows: TGCGCCAGCAGCCCCGGACAGGGCGACGCCTATGGCTACACCTTC.

This chain uses TRBV5-1 with TRBJ1-1; no clear D gene. CDR1 is SGHRS, CDR2 YFSETQ, per germline. There are 14 residues in the CDR3. Trimming removed 3 bases at V and 0 bases at J, with 9 bases between. The DNA for the CDR3 is TGCGCCAGCAGCTATTCGGGCCTGAACACTGAAGCTTTCTTT. Amino acid sequence: CASSYSGLNTEAFF.

V and J are TRBV23-1 and TRBJ1-1; weak D call: TRBD1 (6 bases). TRBV23-1 is marked as an open reading frame, function uncertain. The CDR3 runs to 17 residues. Trimming shortened V by 0 bases and J by 0 bases, and 14 bases separated the two germline ends. DNA of the CDR3: TGCGCCAGCAGTCAATCGGGGGGCGACACCATGAACACTGAAGCTTTCTTT. It specifies CASSQSGGDTMNTEAFF.

In this sample, this clone turned up once. V and J are TRBV2 and TRBJ2-3; D assignment may be TRBD1 or TRBD2 (6 bases each). The CDR3 totals 15 residues. The germline V gene has CDR1 SNHLY and CDR2 FYNNEI. Trimming took 6 bases from V and 4 from J, leaving 17 bases between them. The DNA for the CDR3 is TGTGCCAGCAGAGTAGTGGGGGGCTCAGCAGATACGCAGTATTTT. Its translation is CASRVVGGSADTQYF.

This chain joins TRBV5-5 and TRBJ1-5; D possibly corresponds to TRBD1 (6 bases). Trimming took 0 bases from V and 5 from J, leaving 9 bases between them. This CDR3 contains 14 residues. Germline assignment: CDR1 SGHKS and CDR2 YYEKEE (reference sequence). For the CDR3, the DNA is TGTGCCAGCAGCTTGGAGGGGGAGTATCAGCCCCAGCATTTT. Translating gives CASSLEGEYQPQHF. Looking up the rest from reference TRBV5-5 and TRBJ1-5 gives the full variable domain: DAGVTQSPTHLIKTRGQQVTLRCSPISGHKSVSWYQQVLGQGPQFIFQYYEKEERGRGNFPDRFSARQFPNYSSELNVNALLLGDSALYLCASSLEGEYQPQHFGDGTRLSIL.

The rearrangement uses TRBV6-1 and TRBJ2-1; D gene uncertain. The CDR3 loop spans 12 amino acids. CDR1 MNHNS and CDR2 SASEGT come from the germline V gene. Deletions cut 5 bases from V and 9 bases from J, with 11 bases between. The CDR3: CASSPSWGEQFF. CDR3 sequence (DNA): TGTGCCAGCAGTCCCTCCTGGGGTGAGCAGTTCTTC.

The chain uses TRBV27 and TRBJ2-2; 7 bases agree with TRBD2. After removal of 6 bases from V and 6 bases from J, the junction contained 10 bases not matched to a gene. This CDR3 has 15 amino acids. Per germline, CDR1 MNHEY and CDR2 SMNVEV (reference sequence). DNA for the CDR3: TGTGCCAGCAGCAACCAACTAGCGCCTTCCGGGGAGCTGTTTTTT. Translation: CASSNQLAPSGELFF.

The rearrangement uses TRBV18 and TRBJ1-3; D ambiguous. CDR3 length equals 16 residues. Germline CDR1 is KGHSH and CDR2 is LQKENI. Trimming removed 0 bases at V and 0 bases at J, with 9 bases between. The DNA for the CDR3 is TGTGCCAGCTCACCACCGAGTCCCGGCTCTGGAAACACCATATATTTT. Its translation: CASSPPSPGSGNTIYF.

The chain employs TRBV5-4 and TRBJ2-7; 8 bases line up with TRBD2. The junction had 8 bases not matched to a gene; V was cut back by 4 bases and J by 2 bases. Germline V gene data show CDR1 as SGHNT and CDR2 as YYREEE (reference sequence). This CDR3 is 15 amino acids long. In DNA, the CDR3 is TGTGCCAGCAGCCCACGTAGCGGGGCCCCCTACGAGCAGTACTTC. Its protein product is CASSPRSGAPYEQYF.

This chain links TRBV19 with TRBJ1-2; D is perhaps TRBD1 (5 bases). V dropped 5 bases and J dropped 6 bases, with 10 bases sitting between them. Germline V lookup: CDR1 LNHDA, CDR2 SQIVND (reference sequence). This CDR3 is 12 amino acids long. CDR3 DNA: TGTGCCAGTAGTCCCAGGGCACATGGCTACACCTTC. This encodes CASSPRAHGYTF.

Comments on this clone: The limits of the CDR3 on the DNA are not certain, so only TCRdb's listed CDR3 is given. The J gene is TRBJ2-7, the V gene TRBV21-1. TRBV21-1 is marked as a pseudogene. Both ends counted, the CDR3 spans 15 residues. This CDR3 reads CASSNWGWGTGEQYF.

This clone was counted a single time. The chain uses TRBV7-9 and TRBJ1-2; a weak D match, TRBD1 (6 bases). V lost 4 bases and J lost 6, with 12 bases in between. The germline CDR1 and CDR2 sequences are SEHNR and FQNEAQ (reference sequence). This CDR3 has 13 residues. The CDR3: CASSSSGVDGYTF. The CDR3 DNA reads TGTGCCAGCAGCTCTTCAGGGGTCGATGGCTACACCTTC.

As concerns this clone: The sample carries other DNA sequences with the same CDR3. The chain carries TRBV5-1 and TRBJ1-5; D perhaps matches TRBD1 (6 bases). Germline-derived CDR1 and CDR2 are SGHRS and YFSETQ. The CDR3 is 14 residues long. Trimming left V 2 bases short and J 5 bases short, with 11 bases between. Here the CDR3 reads CASSLTGGDQPQHF. Here the CDR3 DNA reads TGCGCCAGCAGCTTAACGGGGGGCGATCAGCCCCAGCATTTT.

The chain recombines TRBV14 with TRBJ2-2; D gene uncertain. Looked up from germline, CDR1 is SGHDN and CDR2 is FVKESK. Deletions cut 0 bases from V and 1 base from J, with 9 bases between. The CDR3 runs to 16 residues. The DNA of the CDR3 is TGTGCCAGCAGCCAAGATCGCGCCTGGAACACCGGGGAGCTGTTTTTT. Protein: CASSQDRAWNTGELFF.

Turning to this clone: This specimen includes other DNA sequences encoding the same CDR3. V is TRBV18 and J is TRBJ1-1, with D possibly being TRBD1 (5 bases). Germline CDR1 is KGHSH and CDR2 is LQKENI. The CDR3 sequence is 13 residues long. Trimming left V 1 base short and J 4 bases short, with 7 bases between. CDR3 amino acids: CASSPQGPTEAFF. The CDR3 nucleotides are TGTGCCAGCTCACCACAGGGGCCCACTGAAGCTTTCTTT.

This clone appeared a single time. This chain joins TRBV7-3 and TRBJ2-1, with 9 bases matching TRBD2. V lost 1 base and J lost 4; bases outside the gene matches: 5. CDR1 and CDR2 (germline): SGHTA, FQGTGA. CDR3 size: 16 residues. The CDR3 nucleotides are TGTGCCAGCAGCTTAAGGGCTAGCGGGACGTACAATGAGCAGTTCTTC. Translation: CASSLRASGTYNEQFF.

The sample holds one count of this clone. This sequence joins TRBV5-4 and TRBJ2-3; 10 bases match TRBD2. The germline gives CDR1 SGHNT, CDR2 YYREEE (reference sequence). The CDR3 totals 16 residues. Trimming removed 4 bases from V and 2 bases from J; junction bases left unmatched: 7. CDR3 protein: CASSQRTSGPTDTQYF. DNA for the CDR3: TGTGCCAGCAGCCAACGGACTAGCGGACCCACAGATACGCAGTATTTT.

The chain combines TRBV15 with TRBJ2-3, with D possibly being TRBD1 (5 bases). The V end was cut by 2 bases, the J end by 5 bases, with 8 bases between. The CDR3 is 13 amino acids. CDR1 is LNHNV, CDR2 YYDKDF, per germline (reference sequence). CDR3 amino acids: CATSRQGRDTQYF. DNA of the CDR3: TGTGCCACCAGCAGACAGGGCAGAGATACGCAGTATTTT.

This clone was counted between two and nine times. The V gene is TRBV27, the J gene TRBJ2-7; no clear D gene. Trimming cost V 5 bases and J 3 bases, with 14 bases left between them. The CDR3 totals 14 residues. Germline loops: CDR1 MNHEY, CDR2 SMNVEV (reference sequence). CDR3 nucleotides: TGTGCCAGCAGTCCGCTAGGACGGGTCTACGAGCAGTACTTC. Encoded protein: CASSPLGRVYEQYF.

A few counts support this clone. The gene calls are TRBV7-2 and TRBJ1-1; D not resolved. The length of the CDR3 is 11 residues. V was pared by 4 bases and J by 8 bases, with 8 bases between. The germline gives CDR1 SGHTA, CDR2 FQGNSA. The CDR3 DNA reads as TGTGCCAGCAGCTGGTTCAACGAAGCTTTCTTT. Protein sequence: CASSWFNEAFF.

This chain joins TRBV18 and TRBJ1-2; no reliable D call. Trimming stripped 2 bases from V and 4 bases from J, with 8 bases between. This CDR3 is 13 amino acids long. Looked up from germline, CDR1 is KGHSH and CDR2 is LQKENI. CDR3 sequence: CASSPDPGYGYTF. The CDR3 DNA reads TGTGCCAGCTCACCAGATCCAGGCTATGGCTACACCTTC. Filled out from reference TRBV18 and TRBJ1-2, the complete variable domain reads NAGVMQNPRHLVRRRGQEARLRCSPMKGHSHVYWYRQLPEEGLKFMVYLQKENIIDESGMPKERFSAEFPKEGPSILRIQQVVRGDSAAYFCASSPDPGYGYTFGSGTRLTVV.

The chain joins TRBV28 to TRBJ2-7; the match to TRBD2 covers 9 bases. The CDR3 runs 18 residues. Germline CDR1 MDHEN, CDR2 SYDVKM. The J segment lost 3 bases and the V segment lost 1 base, leaving 13 bases of the junction unmatched. The CDR3 coding sequence is TGTGCCAGCAGTTTATCCCCGGGGGCGGGAGGGCCTGGCTACGAGCAGTACTTC. Translated, it gives CASSLSPGAGGPGYEQYF.

The gene calls are TRBV5-6 and TRBJ1-4; TRBD1 matches 8 bases. The length of the CDR3 is 14 residues. Germline lookup yields CDR1 SGHDT and CDR2 YYEEEE. The junction had 7 bases not matched to a gene; V was cut back by 4 bases and J by 8 bases. CDR3 in amino acids: CASSGRTGLEKLFF. For the CDR3, the DNA is TGTGCCAGCAGCGGAAGGACAGGGTTGGAAAAACTGTTTTTT. The variable domain in full, with the rest retrieved from reference TRBV5-6 and TRBJ1-4, is DAGVTQSPTHLIKTRGQQVTLRCSPKSGHDTVSWYQQALGQGPQFIFQYYEEEERQRGNFPDRFSGHQFPNYSSELNVNALLLGDSALYLCASSGRTGLEKLFFGSGTQLSVL.

This rearrangement joins TRBV14 to TRBJ2-7; TRBD2 might be the D (6 bases). V was pared by 5 bases and J by 6 bases, with 17 bases between. Germline V gives CDR1 SGHDN, CDR2 FVKESK. The CDR3 sequence is 14 residues long. The CDR3 DNA is TGTGCCAGCAGCAATTACCGGGAGTCTCGCGAGCAGTACTTC. Its protein product is CASSNYRESREQYF.

The J gene is TRBJ1-3, the V gene TRBV5-4; D gene uncertain. Trimming cost V 4 bases and J 5 bases, with 16 bases left between them. The germline CDR1 and CDR2 sequences are SGHNT and YYREEE (reference sequence). The CDR3 is made up of 15 amino acids. CDR3 sequence reads: CASSAWTATRNTIYF. The CDR3 coding sequence is TGTGCCAGCAGCGCCTGGACTGCCACGAGAAACACCATATATTTT.

This chain uses TRBV11-2 with TRBJ2-7; D may be TRBD2 (5 bases). V was cut by 3 bases and J by 0 bases, with 9 bases left in between. Germline values: CDR1 SGHAT, CDR2 FQNNGV. The length of the CDR3 is 14 residues. The DNA for the CDR3 is TGTGCCAGCAGCTTGGGTAGCGCCTCCTACGAGCAGTACTTC. Amino acids: CASSLGSASYEQYF.

The rearrangement links TRBV7-6 to TRBJ2-7; D remains ambiguous. The V and J ends lost 1 base and 5 bases respectively, with 6 bases between them. The CDR3 spans 12 residues. Germline V CDR1 and CDR2: SGHVS, FNYEAQ. CDR3 region: CASSLDTDEQYF. The CDR3 DNA follows: TGTGCCAGCAGCTTAGATACGGACGAGCAGTACTTC.

The V gene is TRBV5-4, the J gene TRBJ1-1; 9 bases agree with TRBD1. V lost 4 bases and J lost 10; bases outside the gene matches: 8. Germline CDR1 SGHNT, CDR2 YYREEE (reference sequence). The CDR3 runs to 13 residues. The chain's CDR3 is CASSPEPDRGAFF. The CDR3 region has the DNA TGTGCCAGCAGCCCGGAGCCGGACAGGGGAGCTTTCTTT.